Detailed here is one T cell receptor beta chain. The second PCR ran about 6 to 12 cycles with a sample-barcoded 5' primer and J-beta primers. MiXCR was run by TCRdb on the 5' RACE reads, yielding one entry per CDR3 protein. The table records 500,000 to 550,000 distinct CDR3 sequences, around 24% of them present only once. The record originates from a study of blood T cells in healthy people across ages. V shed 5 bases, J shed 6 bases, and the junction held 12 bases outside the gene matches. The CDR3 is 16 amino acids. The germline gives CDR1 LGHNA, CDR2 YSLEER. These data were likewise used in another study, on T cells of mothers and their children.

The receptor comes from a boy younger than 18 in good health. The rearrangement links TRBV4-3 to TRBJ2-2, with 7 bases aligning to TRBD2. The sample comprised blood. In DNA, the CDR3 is TGCGCCAGCAGCTCCCAGACTAGCCTCCGCCCCGGGGAGCTGTTTTTT. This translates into CASSSQTSLRPGELFF.